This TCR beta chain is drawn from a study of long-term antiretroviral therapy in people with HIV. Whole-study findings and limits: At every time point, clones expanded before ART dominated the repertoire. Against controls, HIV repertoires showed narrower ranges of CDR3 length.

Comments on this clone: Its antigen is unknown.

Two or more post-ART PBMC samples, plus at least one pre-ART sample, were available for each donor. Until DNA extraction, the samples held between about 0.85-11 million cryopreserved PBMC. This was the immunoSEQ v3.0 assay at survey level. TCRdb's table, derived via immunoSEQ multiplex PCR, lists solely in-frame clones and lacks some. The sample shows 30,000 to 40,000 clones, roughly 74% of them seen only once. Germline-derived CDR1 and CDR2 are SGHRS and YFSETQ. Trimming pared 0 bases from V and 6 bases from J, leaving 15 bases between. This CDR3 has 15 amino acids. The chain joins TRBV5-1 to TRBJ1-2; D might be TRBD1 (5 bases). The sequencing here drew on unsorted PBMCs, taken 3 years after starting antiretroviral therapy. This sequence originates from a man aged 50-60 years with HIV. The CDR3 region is CASSLAGASGNGYTF. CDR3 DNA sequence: TGCGCCAGCAGCTTGGCCGGGGCCTCGGGGAATGGCTACACCTTC.